A selection of T cell receptor beta chains follows, all from one sample in a study of identical twins. TCRdb ran MiXCR on the 5' RACE reads and lists one entry per CDR3 protein. This table holds some 460,000 distinct CDR3 sequences, 12% to 15% found once. These records were also assigned to another study, of yellow fever vaccine responses in identical twins.

Sequencing was carried out using CD4+ T cells sorted from blood. The receptor source for this set is a woman aged 18-29 years in good health. CDR3s leave out the opening cysteine and the closing phenylalanine or tryptophan. The order of the fields is J gene, CDR3 length, V gene, CDR3 protein.

>TRBJ2-7|13|TRBV7-2
ASSLIRGRGWEQY
>TRBJ1-1|9|TRBV29-1
SVGKGTEAF
>TRBJ2-5|14|TRBV14
ASSQLRGTRQETQY
>TRBJ2-1|11|TRBV29-1
SAALGAYNEQF
>TRBJ2-7|13|TRBV12-3/TRBV12-4
ASSSGLAGVDEQY
>TRBJ2-2|13|TRBV4-3
ASSHTSGSFGELF
>TRBJ2-2|13|TRBV7-2
ASSLVRGNTGELF
>TRBJ2-7|13|TRBV25-1
ASSAAGSLSYEQY
>TRBJ2-7|12|TRBV29-1
SVPDPGQGYEQY
>TRBJ2-3|13|TRBV27
ASSLWGMGTDTQY
>TRBJ2-3|16|TRBV3-1
ASSQDLGLAGVIDTQY
>TRBJ1-5|15|TRBV6-1
ASSITWGGRINQPQH
>TRBJ2-1|16|TRBV4-1
ASSQVDLGLAGYNEQF
>TRBJ2-7|11|TRBV18
ASTPSGTNEQY
>TRBJ2-7|13|TRBV7-2
ASSLGGSRDYEQY
>TRBJ2-1|12|TRBV10-3
AIRGTDSYNEQF
>TRBJ2-2|11|TRBV3-1
ASSQDRTGELF
>TRBJ1-1|12|TRBV18
ASSPLGTGTEAF
>TRBJ2-5|14|TRBV30
AWSHPGRGDRETQY
>TRBJ1-4|15|TRBV12-3/TRBV12-4
ASSRRPGQGYHEKLF
>TRBJ2-2|12|TRBV24-1
ATSDLDLTGELF
>TRBJ2-1|11|TRBV12-5
ASGLVDFNEQF
>TRBJ1-5|12|TRBV5-1
ASSSEAGDQPQH
>TRBJ2-3|14|TRBV24-1
ATSDSTGYGTDTQY
>TRBJ1-2|13|TRBV10-1
ASSESPGGNYGYT
>TRBJ1-2|14|TRBV6-5
ASRLFEGGTGYGYT
>TRBJ2-5|14|TRBV7-2
ASSLVGGAFQETQY
>TRBJ1-2|14|TRBV5-1
ASSLDFDRAVGGYT
>TRBJ2-7|14|TRBV5-5
ASSLGPLAIYYEQY
>TRBJ2-3|19|TRBV11-1
ASSPLNPGFSGGSSTDTQY
>TRBJ2-7|10|TRBV20-1
SRTGGLGEQY
>TRBJ2-2|15|TRBV27
ASSLRFGGGAPGELF
>TRBJ2-7|13|TRBV5-1
ASSKGTSGGNEQY
>TRBJ2-2|14|TRBV5-1
ASSLGSAGGTGELF
>TRBJ2-3|14|TRBV3-1
ASSQLGLAVTDTQY
>TRBJ2-3|13|TRBV12-3/TRBV12-4
ASSFGGLASDTQY
>TRBJ1-1|12|TRBV10-2
ASRSRGQGTEAF
>TRBJ2-5|15|TRBV10-3
AISTSGRLGLQETQY
>TRBJ2-1|12|TRBV7-9
ASSLRAGRGEQF
>TRBJ2-1|11|TRBV12-3/TRBV12-4
ASSLQGGYEQF
>TRBJ2-7|12|TRBV7-2
ASSLRGRTYEQY
>TRBJ2-5|12|TRBV6-2/TRBV6-3
ASSRFGGQETQY
>TRBJ2-3|13|TRBV6-1
ASRRLAGSTDTQY
>TRBJ2-5|12|TRBV20-1
SARPSGIQETQY
>TRBJ2-4|14|TRBV12-3/TRBV12-4
ASSLAEGIAKNIQY
>TRBJ2-1|12|TRBV25-1
ASSRQGAVDEQF
>TRBJ2-7|15|TRBV4-3
ASSQEPGQGVSYEQY
>TRBJ2-7|12|TRBV3-1
ASSQDTSAYEQY